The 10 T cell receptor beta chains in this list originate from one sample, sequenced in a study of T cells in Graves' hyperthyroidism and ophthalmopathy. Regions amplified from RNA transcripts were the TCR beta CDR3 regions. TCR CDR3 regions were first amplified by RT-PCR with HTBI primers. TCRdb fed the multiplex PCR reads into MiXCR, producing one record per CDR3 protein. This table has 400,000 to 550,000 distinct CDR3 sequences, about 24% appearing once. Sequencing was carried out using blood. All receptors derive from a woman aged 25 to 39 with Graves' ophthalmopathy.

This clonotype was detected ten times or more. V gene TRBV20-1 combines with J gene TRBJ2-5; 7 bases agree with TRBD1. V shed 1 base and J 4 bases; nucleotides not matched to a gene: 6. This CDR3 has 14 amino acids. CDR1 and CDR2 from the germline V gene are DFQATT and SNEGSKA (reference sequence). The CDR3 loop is CSARAGAGGETQYF. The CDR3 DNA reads TGCAGTGCTAGAGCCGGGGCAGGGGGAGAGACCCAGTACTTC.

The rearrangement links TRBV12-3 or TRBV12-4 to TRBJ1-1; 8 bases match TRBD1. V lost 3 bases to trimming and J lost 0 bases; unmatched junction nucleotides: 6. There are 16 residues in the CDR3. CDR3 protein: CASSFRGQAMNTEAFF. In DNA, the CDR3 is TGTGCCAGCAGTTTCCGGGGACAGGCGATGAACACTGAAGCTTTCTTT.

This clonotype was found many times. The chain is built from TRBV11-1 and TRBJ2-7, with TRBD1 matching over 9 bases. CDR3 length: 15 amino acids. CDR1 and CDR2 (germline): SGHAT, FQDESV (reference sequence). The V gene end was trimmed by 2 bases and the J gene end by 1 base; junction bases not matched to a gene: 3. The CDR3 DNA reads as TGTGCCAGCAGCTTATTCGGGACAGGGTCCTACGAGCAGTACTTC. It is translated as CASSLFGTGSYEQYF.

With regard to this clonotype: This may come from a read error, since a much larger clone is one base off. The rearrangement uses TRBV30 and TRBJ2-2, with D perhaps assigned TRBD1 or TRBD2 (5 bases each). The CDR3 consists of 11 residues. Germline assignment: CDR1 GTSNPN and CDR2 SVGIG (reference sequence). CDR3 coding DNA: TGTGCCTGGAGCGGGACCGGGGAGCCGTTTTTT. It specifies CAWSGTGEPFF.

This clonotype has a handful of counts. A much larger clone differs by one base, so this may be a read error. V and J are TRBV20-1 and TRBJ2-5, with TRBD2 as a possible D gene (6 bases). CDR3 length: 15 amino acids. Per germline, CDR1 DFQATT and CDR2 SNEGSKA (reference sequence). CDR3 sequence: CSASPRSGVGETQHF. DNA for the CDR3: TGCAGTGCTAGTCCCCGCTCGGGGGTGGGAGAGACCCAGCACTTC.

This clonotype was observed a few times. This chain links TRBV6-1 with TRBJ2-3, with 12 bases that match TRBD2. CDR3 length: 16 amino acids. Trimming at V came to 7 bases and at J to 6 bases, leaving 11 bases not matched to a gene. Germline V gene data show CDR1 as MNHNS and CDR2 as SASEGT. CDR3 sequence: CASTWGSSGGEDTQYF. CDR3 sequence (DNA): TGTGCCAGCACCTGGGGCTCTAGCGGGGGGGAGGATACGCAGTATTTT.

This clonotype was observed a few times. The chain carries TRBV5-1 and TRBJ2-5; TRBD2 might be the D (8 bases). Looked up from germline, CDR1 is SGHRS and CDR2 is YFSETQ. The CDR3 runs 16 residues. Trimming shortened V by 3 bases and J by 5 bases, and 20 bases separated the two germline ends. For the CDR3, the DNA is TGCGCCAGCAGCTCGGGGGGGACAGTGGGCGAGGAGACCCAGTACTTC. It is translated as CASSSGGTVGEETQYF.

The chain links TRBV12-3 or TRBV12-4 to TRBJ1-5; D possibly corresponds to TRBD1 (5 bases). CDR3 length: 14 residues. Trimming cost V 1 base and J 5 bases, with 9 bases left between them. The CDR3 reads CASSLVRTHQPQHF. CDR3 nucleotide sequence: TGTGCCAGCAGTTTAGTAAGGACACATCAGCCCCAGCATTTT.

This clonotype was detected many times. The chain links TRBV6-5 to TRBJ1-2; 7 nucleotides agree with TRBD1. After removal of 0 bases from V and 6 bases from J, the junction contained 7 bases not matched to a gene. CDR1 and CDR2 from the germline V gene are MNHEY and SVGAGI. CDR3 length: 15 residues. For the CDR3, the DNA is TGTGCCAGCAGTTACTCCCAGGGGGTTCTCAATGGCTACACCTTC. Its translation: CASSYSQGVLNGYTF.

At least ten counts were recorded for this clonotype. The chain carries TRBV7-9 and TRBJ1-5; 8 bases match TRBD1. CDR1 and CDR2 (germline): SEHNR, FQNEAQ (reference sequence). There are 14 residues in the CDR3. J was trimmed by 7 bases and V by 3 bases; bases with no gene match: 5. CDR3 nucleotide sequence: TGTGCCAGCAGCTTGACAGGGGCGGGCCAGCCCCAGCATTTT. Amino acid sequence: CASSLTGAGQPQHF.